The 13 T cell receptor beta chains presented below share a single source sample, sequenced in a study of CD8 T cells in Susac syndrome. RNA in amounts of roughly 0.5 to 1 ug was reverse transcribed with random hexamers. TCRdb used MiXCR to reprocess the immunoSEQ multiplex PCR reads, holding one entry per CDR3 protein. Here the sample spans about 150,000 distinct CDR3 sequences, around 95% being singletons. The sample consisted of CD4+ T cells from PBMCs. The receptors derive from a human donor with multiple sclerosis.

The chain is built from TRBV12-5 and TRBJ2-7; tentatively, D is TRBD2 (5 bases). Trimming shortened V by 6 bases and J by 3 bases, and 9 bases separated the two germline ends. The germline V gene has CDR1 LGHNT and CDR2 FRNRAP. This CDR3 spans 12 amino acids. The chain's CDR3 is CASGPDYYEQYF. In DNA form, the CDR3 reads TGTGCTAGTGGGCCTGACTACTACGAGCAGTACTTC.

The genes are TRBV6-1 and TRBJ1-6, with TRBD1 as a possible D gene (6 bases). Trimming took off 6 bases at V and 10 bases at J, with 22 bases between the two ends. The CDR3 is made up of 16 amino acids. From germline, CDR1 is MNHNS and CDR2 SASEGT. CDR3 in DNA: TGTGCCAGCAGGGTACGACCGGGACAAGTTGGATCACCCCTCCACTTT. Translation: CASRVRPGQVGSPLHF.

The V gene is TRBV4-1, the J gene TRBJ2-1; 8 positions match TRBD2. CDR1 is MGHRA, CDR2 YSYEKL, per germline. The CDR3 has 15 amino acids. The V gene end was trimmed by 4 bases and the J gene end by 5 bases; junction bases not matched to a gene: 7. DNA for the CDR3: TGCGCCAGCAGCCCTTCGGGACTAGAGCACAATGAGCAGTTCTTC. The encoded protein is CASSPSGLEHNEQFF.

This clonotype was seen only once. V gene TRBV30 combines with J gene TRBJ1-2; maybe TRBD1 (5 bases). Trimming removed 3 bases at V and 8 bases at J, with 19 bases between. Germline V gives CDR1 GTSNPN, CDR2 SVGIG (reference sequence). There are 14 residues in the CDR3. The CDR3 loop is CAWRGDGRTHGYTF. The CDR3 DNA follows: TGTGCCTGGAGGGGGGACGGACGGACCCACGGCTACACCTTC.

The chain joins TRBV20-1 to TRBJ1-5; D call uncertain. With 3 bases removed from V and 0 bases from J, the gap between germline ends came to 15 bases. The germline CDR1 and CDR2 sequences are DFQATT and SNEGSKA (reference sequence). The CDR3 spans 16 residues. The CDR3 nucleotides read TGCAGTGCTAGGGACCAATGGGGTTCTAGCAATCAGCCCCAGCATTTT. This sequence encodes CSARDQWGSSNQPQHF.

CDR3 amino acids: CASTRGIGYEQYF. The CDR3 bases are TGTGCCAGCACAAGAGGGATCGGCTACGAGCAGTACTTC. The chain carries TRBV25-1 and TRBJ2-7, with a possible D match to TRBD2 (5 bases). V lost 7 bases and J lost 3, with 13 bases in between. This CDR3 is 13 amino acids long. Germline assignment: CDR1 MGHDK and CDR2 SYGVNS.

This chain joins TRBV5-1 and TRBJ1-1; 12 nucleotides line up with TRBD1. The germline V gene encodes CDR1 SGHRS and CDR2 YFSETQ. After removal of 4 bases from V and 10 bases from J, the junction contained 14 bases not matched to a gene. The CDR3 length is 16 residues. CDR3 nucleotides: TGCGCCAGCAGCCCCGTCGGGACAGGGGGCTCCCAAAGAGCTTTCTTT. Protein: CASSPVGTGGSQRAFF.

Here the CDR3 reads CASSYSNREGPEQYF. The DNA for the CDR3 is TGTGCCAGCAGTTACTCGAACCGGGAGGGCCCCGAGCAGTACTTC. The chain carries TRBV6-6 and TRBJ2-7, with 8 bases that match TRBD2. The germline CDR1 and CDR2 sequences are MNHNY and SVGAGI (reference sequence). Losses at the gene ends were 0 bases for V and 6 bases for J; bases not matched to a gene: 7. This CDR3 is built from 15 residues.

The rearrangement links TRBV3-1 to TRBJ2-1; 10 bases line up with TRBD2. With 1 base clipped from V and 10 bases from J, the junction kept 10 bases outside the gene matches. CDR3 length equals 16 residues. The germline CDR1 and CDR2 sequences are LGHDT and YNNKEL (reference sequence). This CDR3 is CASSQVSSGRAQEQFF. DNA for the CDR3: TGTGCCAGCAGCCAAGTATCAAGCGGGAGGGCCCAAGAGCAGTTCTTC.

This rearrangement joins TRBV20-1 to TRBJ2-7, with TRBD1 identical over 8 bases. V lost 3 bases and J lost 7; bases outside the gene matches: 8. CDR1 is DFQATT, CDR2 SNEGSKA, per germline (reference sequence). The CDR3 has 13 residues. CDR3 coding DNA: TGCAGTGCTAGTCGGCAGGGGGCAAGGGAGCAGTACTTC. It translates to CSASRQGAREQYF.

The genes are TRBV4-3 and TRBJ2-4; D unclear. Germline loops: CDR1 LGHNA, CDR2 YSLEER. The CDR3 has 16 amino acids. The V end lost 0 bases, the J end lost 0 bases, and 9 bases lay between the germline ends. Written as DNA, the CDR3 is TGCGCCAGCAGCCAAGAATCGGGCCTAGCCAAAAACATTCAGTACTTC. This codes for CASSQESGLAKNIQYF.

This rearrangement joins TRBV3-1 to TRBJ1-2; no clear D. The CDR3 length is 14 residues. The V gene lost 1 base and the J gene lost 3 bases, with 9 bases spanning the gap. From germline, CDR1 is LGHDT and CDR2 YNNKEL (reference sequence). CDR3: CASSQGPGDYGYTF. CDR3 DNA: TGTGCCAGCAGCCAAGGACCGGGAGACTATGGCTACACCTTC.

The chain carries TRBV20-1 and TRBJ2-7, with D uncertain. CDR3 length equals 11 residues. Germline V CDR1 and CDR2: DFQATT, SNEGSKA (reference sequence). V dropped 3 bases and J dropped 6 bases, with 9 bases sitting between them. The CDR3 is CSARGPAEQYF. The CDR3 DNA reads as TGCAGTGCTAGGGGCCCTGCCGAGCAGTACTTC.